Listed here are 9 T cell receptor beta chains from one sample, sequenced in a study of blood T cell repertoires in COVID-19. The protocol was immunoSEQ multiplex PCR, while the TCRdb copy is restricted to in-frame clones and leaves out a portion. The sample has hundreds of thousands of clones, approximately 88% seen once. The sequencing sample was made of peripheral blood. The receptor set was obtained from a woman in her thirties who had recovered from COVID-19.

The V gene is TRBV19, the J gene TRBJ1-1; 8 bases fit TRBD1. The ends lost 3 bases at V and 4 bases at J; junction bases unmatched: 4. CDR3 length equals 14 residues. Per germline, CDR1 LNHDA and CDR2 SQIVND (reference sequence). This chain's CDR3 is CASSIVTGGTEAFF. CDR3 nucleotides: TGTGCCAGTAGTATCGTCACAGGGGGCACTGAAGCTTTCTTT. The full variable domain, its missing parts supplied by reference TRBV19 and TRBJ1-1, is DGGITQSPKYLFRKEGQNVTLSCEQNLNHDAMYWYRQDPGQGLRLIYYSQIVNDFQKGDIAEGYSVSREKKESFPLTVTSAQKNPTAFYLCASSIVTGGTEAFFGQGTRLTVV.

This chain links TRBV9 with TRBJ2-3, with 8 nucleotides matching TRBD2. Germline V gives CDR1 SGDLS, CDR2 YYNGEE. The V and J ends lost 3 bases and 4 bases, in that order; junction bases with no gene match: 10. The length of the CDR3 is 16 residues. The CDR3 coding sequence is TGTGCCAGCAGCGGCTACGGGGGGGCCGACCCAGATACGCAGTATTTT. The encoded protein is CASSGYGGADPDTQYF.

This chain links TRBV4-2 with TRBJ1-2; the D gene is possibly TRBD1 (5 bases). V was pared by 1 base and J by 1 base, with 16 bases between. The CDR3 is made up of 17 amino acids. Per the germline V gene, CDR1 is LGHNA and CDR2 is YNFKEQ. The DNA of the CDR3 is TGTGCCAGCAGCCAAGGGCCGTCGCGGGGCCGTAACTATGGCTACACCTTC. It codes for CASSQGPSRGRNYGYTF.

This chain uses TRBV6-4 with TRBJ2-7; TRBD2 aligns across 9 bases. The CDR3 is 13 amino acids. Losses at the gene ends were 3 bases for V and 6 bases for J; bases not matched to a gene: 3. Germline-derived CDR1 and CDR2 are MRHNA and SNTAGT. The DNA for the CDR3 is TGTGCCAGCAGTGAAGCGGGGGGTTCCGAGCAGTACTTC. This encodes CASSEAGGSEQYF.

CDR3 sequence: CASSSSGTPSYEQYF. Written as DNA, the CDR3 is TGTGCCAGCAGTTCTAGCGGGACACCCTCCTACGAGCAGTACTTC. The rearrangement uses TRBV5-4 and TRBJ2-7; 9 bases are a match to TRBD2. Trimming at V came to 5 bases and at J to 0 bases, leaving 6 bases not matched to a gene. CDR1 is SGHNT and CDR2 is YYREEE in the germline V gene (reference sequence). The CDR3 spans 15 residues.

This clone was seen once. The chain uses TRBV21-1 and TRBJ1-1. TRBV21-1 is labeled a pseudogene. This CDR3 has 13 residues. CDR3 DNA sequence: TGTGCCAGCAGCAAAGACGGGGACACTGAAGCTTTCTTT. The encoded protein is CASSKDGDTEAFF.

The CDR3 loop is CASSARLAGGVTGELFF. In nucleotides, the CDR3 is TGTGCCAGCAGCGCTAGACTAGCGGGGGGGGTAACCGGGGAGCTGTTTTTT. The chain carries TRBV7-8 and TRBJ2-2, with TRBD2 identical over 14 bases. This CDR3 is built from 17 residues. V shed 5 bases, J shed 5 bases, and the junction held 7 bases outside the gene matches. Germline CDR1 and CDR2: SGHVS and FQNEAQ.

The chain couples TRBV5-1 to TRBJ2-7, with 8 positions matching TRBD2. This CDR3 contains 15 residues. CDR1 SGHRS and CDR2 YFSETQ come from the germline V gene. The V gene end was trimmed by 4 bases and the J gene end by 5 bases; junction bases not matched to a gene: 11. For the CDR3, the DNA is TGCGCCAGCAGCCCCGGGACTAGAAATATCCACGAGCAGTACTTC. Protein sequence: CASSPGTRNIHEQYF.

The chain links TRBV29-1 to TRBJ2-3; no clear D gene. Germline-derived CDR1 and CDR2 are SQVTM and ANQGSEA. Trimming removed 6 bases from V and 6 bases from J, with 13 bases in between. CDR3 length equals 12 residues. The chain's CDR3 is CSVLTGPDTQYF. CDR3 coding DNA: TGCAGCGTCCTAACTGGGCCCGATACGCAGTATTTT.